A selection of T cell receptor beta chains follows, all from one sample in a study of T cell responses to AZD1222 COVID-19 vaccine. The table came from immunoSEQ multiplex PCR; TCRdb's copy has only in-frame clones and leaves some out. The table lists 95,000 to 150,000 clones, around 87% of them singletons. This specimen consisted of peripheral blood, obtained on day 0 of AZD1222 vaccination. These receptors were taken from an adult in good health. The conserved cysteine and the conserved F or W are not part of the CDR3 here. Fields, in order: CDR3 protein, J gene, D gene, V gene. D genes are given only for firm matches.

CDR3aa: ASSQGPGGQGSEQY
j_gene: TRBJ2-7
d_gene: TRBD1
v_gene: TRBV4-3

CDR3aa: ASSLEVGLSTDTQY
j_gene: TRBJ2-3
d_gene: NA
v_gene: TRBV7-2

CDR3aa: SVARDRGLEQY
j_gene: TRBJ2-7
d_gene: TRBD1
v_gene: TRBV29-1

CDR3aa: ASGSSGVFGYT
j_gene: TRBJ1-2
d_gene: NA
v_gene: TRBV5-8

CDR3aa: ASSQVDGTVYT
j_gene: TRBJ1-2
d_gene: NA
v_gene: TRBV14

CDR3aa: ASSSFSGALNEKLF
j_gene: TRBJ1-4
d_gene: NA
v_gene: TRBV5-6

CDR3aa: ASSWGEGQWY
j_gene: TRBJ2-5
d_gene: TRBD2
v_gene: TRBV7-2

CDR3aa: ASSVEAGQYEQY
j_gene: TRBJ2-7
d_gene: NA
v_gene: TRBV9

CDR3aa: ASSYGVGTSYEQY
j_gene: TRBJ2-7
d_gene: NA
v_gene: TRBV6-2/TRBV6-3

CDR3aa: ASRREPRGYNEQF
j_gene: TRBJ2-1
d_gene: NA
v_gene: TRBV6-5

CDR3aa: ASSLGGNYGYT
j_gene: TRBJ1-2
d_gene: NA
v_gene: TRBV27

CDR3aa: ASSLARTGVTEAF
j_gene: TRBJ1-1
d_gene: TRBD1
v_gene: TRBV5-1

CDR3aa: ASSYRHGRTQY
j_gene: TRBJ2-5
d_gene: NA
v_gene: TRBV6-5

CDR3aa: ASSLFAGGGEQY
j_gene: TRBJ2-7
d_gene: NA
v_gene: TRBV5-1

CDR3aa: ASSKTGGSYEQY
j_gene: TRBJ2-7
d_gene: TRBD1
v_gene: TRBV28

CDR3aa: ATSRDWASKGSHGYT
j_gene: TRBJ1-2
d_gene: NA
v_gene: TRBV15

CDR3aa: ASSLEAASTGELF
j_gene: TRBJ2-2
d_gene: NA
v_gene: TRBV5-6

CDR3aa: ASSQRQGGGTEAF
j_gene: TRBJ1-1
d_gene: TRBD1
v_gene: TRBV13

CDR3aa: ASSVATESGQF
j_gene: TRBJ2-1
d_gene: NA
v_gene: TRBV9

CDR3aa: ASSFGSNYGYT
j_gene: TRBJ1-2
d_gene: NA
v_gene: TRBV5-4

CDR3aa: ATTGYEQY
j_gene: TRBJ2-7
d_gene: NA
v_gene: TRBV28

CDR3aa: ASSDRGLSYEQY
j_gene: TRBJ2-7
d_gene: TRBD1
v_gene: TRBV27

CDR3aa: ASSLRWQGNDYGYT
j_gene: TRBJ1-2
d_gene: NA
v_gene: TRBV19

CDR3aa: ASSFGIAGGTQETQY
j_gene: TRBJ2-5
d_gene: TRBD2
v_gene: TRBV7-2

CDR3aa: ASSLGDRGRLGYT
j_gene: TRBJ1-2
d_gene: NA
v_gene: TRBV7-2

CDR3aa: ASSHGTSGGNRHEQY
j_gene: TRBJ2-7
d_gene: TRBD2
v_gene: TRBV27

CDR3aa: ASSQGNTDTQY
j_gene: TRBJ2-3
d_gene: NA
v_gene: TRBV11-2

CDR3aa: ASSTRPVQGASEQF
j_gene: TRBJ2-1
d_gene: TRBD1
v_gene: TRBV19

CDR3aa: ASSSRRGRTKSTDTQY
j_gene: TRBJ2-3
d_gene: TRBD1
v_gene: TRBV27

CDR3aa: ASSSGTGREKLF
j_gene: TRBJ1-4
d_gene: TRBD1
v_gene: TRBV5-6

CDR3aa: ATSDSRQGNEQF
j_gene: TRBJ2-1
d_gene: TRBD1
v_gene: TRBV24-1

CDR3aa: ASSSPGGANTGELF
j_gene: TRBJ2-2
d_gene: NA
v_gene: TRBV7-9

CDR3aa: ASSDAGTPRYGYT
j_gene: TRBJ1-2
d_gene: NA
v_gene: TRBV27

CDR3aa: ATSESSGGLQYTQY
j_gene: TRBJ2-3
d_gene: TRBD2
v_gene: TRBV24-1

CDR3aa: ASSLGGSPLH
j_gene: TRBJ1-6
d_gene: NA
v_gene: TRBV27

CDR3aa: ASSLFYEQY
j_gene: TRBJ2-7
d_gene: NA
v_gene: TRBV7-9

CDR3aa: ATSRSKGEGTDTQY
j_gene: TRBJ2-3
d_gene: NA
v_gene: TRBV15

CDR3aa: ASSPRGGGGTNEQF
j_gene: TRBJ2-1
d_gene: TRBD2
v_gene: TRBV9

CDR3aa: SVGQGAYEQY
j_gene: TRBJ2-7
d_gene: TRBD1
v_gene: TRBV29-1

CDR3aa: ASSQQRANTGELF
j_gene: TRBJ2-2
d_gene: NA
v_gene: TRBV3-1/TRBV3-2

CDR3aa: ASSPDRVGLYEQY
j_gene: TRBJ2-7
d_gene: TRBD1
v_gene: TRBV7-9

CDR3aa: ATSDHPGASTTEAF
j_gene: TRBJ1-1
d_gene: NA
v_gene: TRBV24-1

CDR3aa: ASSLSPASVSYEQY
j_gene: TRBJ2-7
d_gene: NA
v_gene: TRBV27

CDR3aa: ASSPFLSRGQPQH
j_gene: TRBJ1-5
d_gene: NA
v_gene: TRBV7-2

CDR3aa: ASSARDRDPAHAEAF
j_gene: TRBJ1-1
d_gene: TRBD1
v_gene: TRBV9

CDR3aa: ASSQDAGRSVAKNIQY
j_gene: TRBJ2-4
d_gene: NA
v_gene: TRBV4-3

CDR3aa: ATSTGGAETQY
j_gene: TRBJ2-5
d_gene: TRBD1
v_gene: TRBV24-1

CDR3aa: ASSFEGDYGYT
j_gene: TRBJ1-2
d_gene: NA
v_gene: TRBV28